Listed below are T cell receptor beta chains from one sample, sequenced in a study of T cell changes during pregnancy in multiple sclerosis. TCRdb's table, derived via immunoSEQ multiplex PCR, lists solely in-frame clones and lacks some. The top ten clones hold roughly 0.95% of a sample with 80,000 to 100,000 clones, around 93% of them seen once. The sequenced sample was peripheral blood, obtained after pregnancy. These receptors were collected from a female donor with multiple sclerosis, enrolled in a pregnancy study. The CDR3 runs from the conserved cysteine through the conserved F or W. Fields, in order: J gene, CDR3 length, clone size, V gene, D gene, CDR3 protein, CDR3 DNA. The D gene is left open where the match is weak. Size tells how often a clone was seen (once, few, many) or the class of an expanded clone, and some rows leave it out.

J gene: TRBJ2-1; CDR3 length: 19; clone size: once; V gene: TRBV27; D gene: TRBD2; CDR3 protein: CASSSPSGASGRDYNEQFF; CDR3 DNA: TGTGCCAGCAGTTCCCCCTCCGGGGCTAGCGGGAGGGACTACAATGAGCAGTTCTTC
J gene: TRBJ2-4; CDR3 length: 16; clone size: -; V gene: TRBV5-4; D gene: -; CDR3 protein: CASSQTGGTGKNIQYF; CDR3 DNA: TGTGCCAGCAGCCAAACCGGCGGGACGGGAAAAAACATTCAGTACTTC
J gene: TRBJ2-7; CDR3 length: 13; clone size: -; V gene: TRBV6-1; D gene: TRBD1; CDR3 protein: CASSLQGKYEQYF; CDR3 DNA: TGTGCCAGCAGTCTACAGGGGAAGTACGAGCAGTACTTC
J gene: TRBJ2-2; CDR3 length: 16; clone size: -; V gene: TRBV4-1; D gene: TRBD1; CDR3 protein: CASSQVRGQGTGELFF; CDR3 DNA: TGCGCCAGCAGCCAAGTCAGGGGGCAAGGTACCGGGGAGCTGTTTTTT
J gene: TRBJ1-2; CDR3 length: 14; clone size: -; V gene: TRBV5-1; D gene: TRBD1; CDR3 protein: CASSSAGGDYGYTF; CDR3 DNA: TGCGCCAGCAGCTCGGCAGGGGGTGACTATGGCTACACCTTC
J gene: TRBJ2-7; CDR3 length: 14; clone size: -; V gene: TRBV28; D gene: -; CDR3 protein: CASSPPPGSHEQYF; CDR3 DNA: TGTGCCAGCAGTCCCCCTCCAGGGTCCCACGAGCAGTACTTC
J gene: TRBJ2-7; CDR3 length: 15; clone size: -; V gene: TRBV5-1; D gene: -; CDR3 protein: CASSLNSAGPYEQYF; CDR3 DNA: TGCGCCAGCAGCTTGAATAGCGCCGGCCCCTACGAGCAGTACTTC
J gene: TRBJ1-1; CDR3 length: 13; clone size: -; V gene: TRBV7-3; D gene: -; CDR3 protein: CASRSGGRTEAFF; CDR3 DNA: TGTGCCAGCAGATCGGGAGGTCGGACTGAAGCTTTCTTT
J gene: TRBJ2-1; CDR3 length: 17; clone size: -; V gene: TRBV11-2; D gene: TRBD2; CDR3 protein: CASSLATSGSSYNEQFF; CDR3 DNA: TGTGCCAGCAGCTTAGCAACTAGCGGGAGTTCCTACAATGAGCAGTTCTTC
J gene: TRBJ2-1; CDR3 length: 16; clone size: -; V gene: TRBV6-1; D gene: -; CDR3 protein: CASSDVGQGAAFPTFF; CDR3 DNA: -
J gene: TRBJ2-1; CDR3 length: 15; clone size: few; V gene: TRBV19; D gene: -; CDR3 protein: CASSESFNYPNEQFF; CDR3 DNA: TGTGCCAGTAGCGAGTCGTTTAACTACCCCAATGAGCAGTTCTTC
J gene: TRBJ2-3; CDR3 length: 13; clone size: -; V gene: TRBV6-4; D gene: -; CDR3 protein: CASSKQGTDTQYF; CDR3 DNA: TGTGCCAGCAGTAAACAGGGCACAGATACGCAGTATTTT
J gene: TRBJ1-2; CDR3 length: 14; clone size: -; V gene: TRBV7-9; D gene: TRBD1; CDR3 protein: CASSLDGTGNGYTF; CDR3 DNA: TGTGCCAGCAGCTTAGACGGGACAGGGAATGGCTACACCTTC
J gene: TRBJ2-3; CDR3 length: 15; clone size: once; V gene: TRBV9; D gene: TRBD1; CDR3 protein: CASSARQGATDTQYF; CDR3 DNA: TGTGCCAGCAGCGCAAGACAGGGGGCCACAGATACGCAGTATTTT
J gene: TRBJ1-5; CDR3 length: 17; clone size: many; V gene: TRBV27; D gene: TRBD1; CDR3 protein: CASSANNRGQGNQPQHF; CDR3 DNA: TGTGCCAGCAGTGCTAATAACAGGGGGCAAGGCAATCAGCCCCAGCATTTT
J gene: TRBJ1-5; CDR3 length: 16; clone size: -; V gene: TRBV28; D gene: -; CDR3 protein: CASSLRRRGSNQPQHF; CDR3 DNA: TGTGCCAGCAGTCTACGCCGCAGGGGTAGCAATCAGCCCCAGCATTTT
J gene: TRBJ2-5; CDR3 length: 16; clone size: -; V gene: TRBV9; D gene: -; CDR3 protein: CASSVVSGWSPGTQYF; CDR3 DNA: TGTGCCAGCAGCGTAGTGTCAGGGTGGTCCCCAGGGACCCAGTACTTC
J gene: TRBJ2-3; CDR3 length: 17; clone size: -; V gene: TRBV4-1; D gene: TRBD1; CDR3 protein: CASSQDLGQQHTDTQYF; CDR3 DNA: TGCGCCAGCAGCCAAGACCTGGGACAGCAACACACAGATACGCAGTATTTT
J gene: TRBJ2-2; CDR3 length: 15; clone size: -; V gene: TRBV28; D gene: -; CDR3 protein: CASSLSGLNTGELFF; CDR3 DNA: TGTGCCAGCAGTTTATCGGGTCTTAACACCGGGGAGCTGTTTTTT